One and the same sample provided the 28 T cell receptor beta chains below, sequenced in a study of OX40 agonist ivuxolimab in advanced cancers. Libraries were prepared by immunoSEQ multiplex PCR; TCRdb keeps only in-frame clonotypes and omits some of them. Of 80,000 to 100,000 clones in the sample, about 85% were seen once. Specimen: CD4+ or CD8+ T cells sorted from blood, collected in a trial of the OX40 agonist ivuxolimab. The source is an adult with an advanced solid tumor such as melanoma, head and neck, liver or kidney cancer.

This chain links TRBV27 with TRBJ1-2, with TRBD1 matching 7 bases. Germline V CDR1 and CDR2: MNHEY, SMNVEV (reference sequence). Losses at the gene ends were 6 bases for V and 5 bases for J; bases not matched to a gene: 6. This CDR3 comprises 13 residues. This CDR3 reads CASSQQGNYGYTF. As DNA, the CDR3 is TGTGCCAGCAGCCAACAGGGGAATTATGGCTACACCTTC.

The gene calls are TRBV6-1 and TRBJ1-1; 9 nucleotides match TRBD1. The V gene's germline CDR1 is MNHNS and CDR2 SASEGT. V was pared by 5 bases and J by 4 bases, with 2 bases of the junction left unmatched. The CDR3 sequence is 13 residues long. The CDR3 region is CASSSTGGTEAFF. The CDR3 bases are TGTGCCAGCAGTTCGACAGGGGGCACTGAAGCTTTCTTT.

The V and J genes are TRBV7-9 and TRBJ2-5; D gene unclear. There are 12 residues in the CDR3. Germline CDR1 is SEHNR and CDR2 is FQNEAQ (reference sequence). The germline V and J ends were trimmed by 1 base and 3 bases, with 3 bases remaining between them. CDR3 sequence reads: CASSLVEETQYF. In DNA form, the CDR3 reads TGTGCCAGCAGCTTAGTTGAAGAGACCCAGTACTTC.

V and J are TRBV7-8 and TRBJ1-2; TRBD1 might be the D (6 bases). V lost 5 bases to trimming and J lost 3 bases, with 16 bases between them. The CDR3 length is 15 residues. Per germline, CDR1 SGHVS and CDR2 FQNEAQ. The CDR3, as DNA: TGTGCCAGCAGCCCGCGGAGTAGGGGGGACTATGGCTACACCTTC. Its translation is CASSPRSRGDYGYTF.

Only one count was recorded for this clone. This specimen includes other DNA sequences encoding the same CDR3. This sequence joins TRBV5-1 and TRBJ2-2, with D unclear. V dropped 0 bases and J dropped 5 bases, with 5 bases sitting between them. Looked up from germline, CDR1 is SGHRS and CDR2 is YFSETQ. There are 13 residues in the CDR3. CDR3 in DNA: TGCGCCAGCAGCTTGGGGGAAACCGGGGAGCTGTTTTTT. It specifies CASSLGETGELFF.

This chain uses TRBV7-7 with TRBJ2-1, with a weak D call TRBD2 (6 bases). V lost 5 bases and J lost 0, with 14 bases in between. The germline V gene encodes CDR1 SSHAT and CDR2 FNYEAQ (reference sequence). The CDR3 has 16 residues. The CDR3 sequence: CASSPHVGSSYNEQFF. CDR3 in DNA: TGTGCCAGCAGCCCACACGTCGGGAGCTCCTACAATGAGCAGTTCTTC.

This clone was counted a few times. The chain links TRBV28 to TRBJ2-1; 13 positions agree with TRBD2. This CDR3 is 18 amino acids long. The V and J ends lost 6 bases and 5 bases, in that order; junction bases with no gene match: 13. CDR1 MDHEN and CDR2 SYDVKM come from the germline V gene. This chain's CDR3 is CASSLLGLAGESDNEQFF. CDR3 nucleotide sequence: TGTGCCAGCAGCCTCCTCGGACTAGCGGGAGAATCCGACAATGAGCAGTTCTTC.

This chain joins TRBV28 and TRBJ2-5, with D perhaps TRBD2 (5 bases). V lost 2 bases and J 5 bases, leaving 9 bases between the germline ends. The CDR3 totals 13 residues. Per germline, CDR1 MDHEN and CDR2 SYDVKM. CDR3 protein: CASSLREGETQYF. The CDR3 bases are TGTGCCAGCAGTTTACGGGAAGGGGAGACCCAGTACTTC.

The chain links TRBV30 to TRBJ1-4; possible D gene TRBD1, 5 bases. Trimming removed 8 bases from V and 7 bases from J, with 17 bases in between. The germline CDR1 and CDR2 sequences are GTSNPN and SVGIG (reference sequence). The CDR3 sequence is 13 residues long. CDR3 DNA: TGTGCCATGGACTTGGGGACGACTGAAAAACTGTTTTTT. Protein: CAMDLGTTEKLFF.

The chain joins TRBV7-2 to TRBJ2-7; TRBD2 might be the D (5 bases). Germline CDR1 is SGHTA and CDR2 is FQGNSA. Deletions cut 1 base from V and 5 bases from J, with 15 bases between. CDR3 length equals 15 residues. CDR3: CASSLGTPLANEQYF. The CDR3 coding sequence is TGTGCCAGCAGCTTAGGGACTCCTTTGGCGAACGAGCAGTACTTC.

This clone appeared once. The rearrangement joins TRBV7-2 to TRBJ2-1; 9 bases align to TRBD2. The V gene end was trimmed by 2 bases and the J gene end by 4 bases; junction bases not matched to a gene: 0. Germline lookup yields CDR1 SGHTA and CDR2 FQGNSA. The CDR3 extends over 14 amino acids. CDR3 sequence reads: CASSLTSGYNEQFF. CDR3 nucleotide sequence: TGTGCCAGCAGCTTAACTAGCGGGTACAATGAGCAGTTCTTC.

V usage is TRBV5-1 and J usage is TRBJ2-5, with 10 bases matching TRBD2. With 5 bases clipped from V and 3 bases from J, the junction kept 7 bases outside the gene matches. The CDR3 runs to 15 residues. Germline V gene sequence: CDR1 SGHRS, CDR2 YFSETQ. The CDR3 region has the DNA TGCGCCAGCAGTTCCCAAGCGGGAGGGAAAGAGACCCAGTACTTC. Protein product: CASSSQAGGKETQYF.

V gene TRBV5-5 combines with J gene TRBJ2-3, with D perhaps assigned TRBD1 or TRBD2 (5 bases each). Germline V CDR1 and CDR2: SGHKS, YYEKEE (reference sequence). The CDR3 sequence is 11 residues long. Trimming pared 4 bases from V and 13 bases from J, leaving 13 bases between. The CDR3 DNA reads TGTGCCAGCAGCGGGGACGGAGGCAAGTATTTT. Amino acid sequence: CASSGDGGKYF.

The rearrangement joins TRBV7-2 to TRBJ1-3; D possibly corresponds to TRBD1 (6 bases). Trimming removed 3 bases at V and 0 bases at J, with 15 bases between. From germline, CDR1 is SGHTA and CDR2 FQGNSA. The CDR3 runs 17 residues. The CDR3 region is CASSFFGTSSSGNTIYF. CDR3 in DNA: TGTGCCAGCAGCTTTTTTGGGACATCTAGCTCTGGAAACACCATATATTTT.

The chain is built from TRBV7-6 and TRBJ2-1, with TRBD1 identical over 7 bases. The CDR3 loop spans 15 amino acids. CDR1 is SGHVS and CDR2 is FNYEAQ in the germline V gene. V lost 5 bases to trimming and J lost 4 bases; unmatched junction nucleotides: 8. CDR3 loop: CASSETPGQYNEQFF. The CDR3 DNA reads TGTGCCAGCAGCGAAACACCGGGACAGTACAATGAGCAGTTCTTC.

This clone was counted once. CDR3: CASSSRLANTDTQYF. CDR3 coding DNA: TGTGCCAGCAGCTCGCGACTAGCGAACACAGATACGCAGTATTTT. V usage is TRBV9 and J usage is TRBJ2-3, with 8 bases fitting TRBD2. The CDR3 sequence is 15 residues long. Looked up from germline, CDR1 is SGDLS and CDR2 is YYNGEE. V shed 4 bases, J shed 2 bases, and the junction held 6 bases outside the gene matches.

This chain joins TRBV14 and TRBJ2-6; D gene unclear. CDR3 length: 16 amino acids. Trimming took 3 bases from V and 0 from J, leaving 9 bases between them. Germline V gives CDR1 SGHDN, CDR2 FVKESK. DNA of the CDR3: TGTGCCAGCAGCCATGCCCCCAGCTCTGGGGCCAACGTCCTGACTTTC. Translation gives CASSHAPSSGANVLTF.

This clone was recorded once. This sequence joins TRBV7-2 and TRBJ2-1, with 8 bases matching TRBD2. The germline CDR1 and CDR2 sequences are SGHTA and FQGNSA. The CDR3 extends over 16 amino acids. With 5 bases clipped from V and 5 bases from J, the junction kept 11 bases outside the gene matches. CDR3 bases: TGTGCCAGCAGCAAAATCGAGACTAGCGCCAACAATGAGCAGTTCTTC. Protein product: CASSKIETSANNEQFF.

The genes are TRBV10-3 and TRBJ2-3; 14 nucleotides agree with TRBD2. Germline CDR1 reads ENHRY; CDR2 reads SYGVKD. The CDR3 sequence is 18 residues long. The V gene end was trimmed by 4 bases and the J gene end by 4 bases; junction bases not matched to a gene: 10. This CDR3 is CAISATGLAGARPDTQYF. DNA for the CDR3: TGTGCCATCAGTGCGACGGGACTAGCGGGAGCAAGGCCAGATACGCAGTATTTT.

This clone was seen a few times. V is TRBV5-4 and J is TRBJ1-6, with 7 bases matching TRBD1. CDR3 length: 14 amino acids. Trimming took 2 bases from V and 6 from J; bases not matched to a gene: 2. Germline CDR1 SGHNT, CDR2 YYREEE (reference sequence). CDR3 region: CASSFRQGNSPLHF. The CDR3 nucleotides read TGTGCCAGCAGCTTTAGACAGGGTAATTCACCCCTCCACTTT.

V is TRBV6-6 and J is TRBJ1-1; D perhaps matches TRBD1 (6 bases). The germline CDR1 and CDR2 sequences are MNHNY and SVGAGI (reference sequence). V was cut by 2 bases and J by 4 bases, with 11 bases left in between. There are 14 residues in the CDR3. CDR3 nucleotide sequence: TGTGCCAGCAGTTACGGGGGCAGGAGCACTGAAGCTTTCTTT. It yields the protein CASSYGGRSTEAFF.

This CDR3 is CASSNRGDTDTQYF. The CDR3 bases are TGTGCCAGTAGCAACAGGGGAGACACAGATACGCAGTATTTT. This chain links TRBV19 with TRBJ2-3, with 7 bases matching TRBD1. The CDR3 is 14 residues long. Germline-derived CDR1 and CDR2 are LNHDA and SQIVND (reference sequence). J lost 2 bases, V lost 6 bases, and 5 bases had no gene match.

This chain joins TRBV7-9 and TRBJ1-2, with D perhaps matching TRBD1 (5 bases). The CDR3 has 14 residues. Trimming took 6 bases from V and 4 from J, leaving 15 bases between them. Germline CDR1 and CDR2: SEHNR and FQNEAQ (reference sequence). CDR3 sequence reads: CASSVSGPIYGYTF. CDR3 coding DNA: TGTGCCAGCAGTGTTTCGGGACCGATCTATGGCTACACCTTC.

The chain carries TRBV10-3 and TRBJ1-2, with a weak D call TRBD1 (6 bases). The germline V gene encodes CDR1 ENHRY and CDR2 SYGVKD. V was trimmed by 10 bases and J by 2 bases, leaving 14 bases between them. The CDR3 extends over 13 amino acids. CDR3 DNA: TGTGCCAGCAGACTCCAGGGGAACTATGGCTACACCTTC. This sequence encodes CASRLQGNYGYTF.

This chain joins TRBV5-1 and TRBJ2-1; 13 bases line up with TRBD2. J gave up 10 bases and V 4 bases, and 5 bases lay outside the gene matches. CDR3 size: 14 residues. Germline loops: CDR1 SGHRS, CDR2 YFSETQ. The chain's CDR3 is CASSQGTSGEEQFF. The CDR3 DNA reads TGCGCCAGCAGCCAGGGGACTAGCGGGGAGGAGCAGTTCTTC.

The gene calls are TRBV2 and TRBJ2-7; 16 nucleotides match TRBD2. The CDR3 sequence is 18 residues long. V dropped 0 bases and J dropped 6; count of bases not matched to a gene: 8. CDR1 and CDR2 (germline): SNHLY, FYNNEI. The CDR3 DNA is TGTGCCAGCAGTGAAGCCAGGTTGGGACTAGCGGGAGGGGGCGAGCAGTACGTC. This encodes CASSEARLGLAGGGEQYV.

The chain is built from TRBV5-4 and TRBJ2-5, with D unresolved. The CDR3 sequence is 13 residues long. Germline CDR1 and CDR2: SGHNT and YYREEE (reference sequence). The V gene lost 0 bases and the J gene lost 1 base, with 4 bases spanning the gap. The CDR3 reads CASSLDSQETQYF. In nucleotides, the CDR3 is TGTGCCAGCAGCTTGGACAGCCAAGAGACCCAGTACTTC.

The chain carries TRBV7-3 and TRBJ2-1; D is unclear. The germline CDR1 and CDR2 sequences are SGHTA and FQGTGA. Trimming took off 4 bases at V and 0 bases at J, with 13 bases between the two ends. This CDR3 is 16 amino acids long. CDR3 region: CASSSAAASSYNEQFF. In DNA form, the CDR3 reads TGTGCCAGCAGCTCGGCGGCGGCTAGCTCCTACAATGAGCAGTTCTTC.